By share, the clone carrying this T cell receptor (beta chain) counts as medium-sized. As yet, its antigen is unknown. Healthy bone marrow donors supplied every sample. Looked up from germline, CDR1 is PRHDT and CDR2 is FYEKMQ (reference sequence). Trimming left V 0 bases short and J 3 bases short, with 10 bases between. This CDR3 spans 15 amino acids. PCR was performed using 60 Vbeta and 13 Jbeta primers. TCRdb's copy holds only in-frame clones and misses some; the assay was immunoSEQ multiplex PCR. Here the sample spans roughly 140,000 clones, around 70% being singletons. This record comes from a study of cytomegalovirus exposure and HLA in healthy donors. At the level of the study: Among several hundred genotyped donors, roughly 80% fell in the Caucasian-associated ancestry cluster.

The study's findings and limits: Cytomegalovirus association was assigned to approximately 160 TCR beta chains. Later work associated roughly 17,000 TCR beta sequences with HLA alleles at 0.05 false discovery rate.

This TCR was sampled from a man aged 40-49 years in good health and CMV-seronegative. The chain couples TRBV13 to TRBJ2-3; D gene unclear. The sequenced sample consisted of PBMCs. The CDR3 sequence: CASSLGSSFTDTQYF. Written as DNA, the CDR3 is TGTGCCAGCAGCTTAGGCTCCAGTTTTACAGATACGCAGTATTTT.